This T cell receptor (beta chain) was identified in a study of shared clonotypes between healthy human individuals (TCRdb year 2020). Background on the whole study: A few men and a couple of women, aged 18 to 49 years, made up the cohort. For each donor, three plates each were used for CD4 naive and CD4 memory, two plates were used for CD8 naive, and one plate was used for CD8 memory. Blood TCR repertoires of a handful of healthy adults were deeply sequenced to estimate repertoire size and the extent of clonotype sharing between individuals. Libraries were prepared and TCR repertoires were sequenced by different laboratories using diverse techniques, in order to increase sequencing depth and limit assay-specific biases. Leukapheresis yielded between about 0.85 and 10 billion PBMCs per donor. The paper as a whole reports these results and caveats: When several donors were compared, the shared fraction of clonotypes was about 5.5% for naive CD4, roughly 3.4% for naive CD8, roughly 2.5% for memory CD4, and 0.4% for memory CD8. Because the study included only a small number of donors, the genetic and exposure-history diversity represented was limited. Rarefaction of sorted-subset datasets indicated incomplete sequencing despite the large sequencing depth. Compared with non-shared clonotypes, clonotypes shared by all four sorted-subset donors had higher generation probabilities. Sampling was limited to blood, and TCR repertoires in tissue likely differ from TCR repertoires in blood. Based on pairwise subsampling, the degree of clonotype sharing among donors was expected to be affected by sequencing depth. Naive subsets generally had larger estimated clonotype richness than memory subsets.

Using the deep immunoSEQ assay, TCR CDR3 regions were amplified from genomic DNA by multiplex PCR. Genomic DNA extracted from each cell subset was distributed evenly over all wells of several immunoSEQ 96-well plates, and each plate served as one replicate. For sorted subsets, each replicate PCR was loaded with 200 ng genomic DNA, equivalent to 30,000 to 35,000 T cell genomes. Purified libraries were quantified with a Qubit 3.0 fluorometer, sized on a Bioanalyzer 2100, and re-quantified with the KAPA Library Quantification kit. A separate single-read 150-cycle Illumina NextSeq 550 flow cell was used to sequence each immunoSEQ 96-well plate. The authors' pipeline ran thus. Because the immunoSEQ output included only junctional sequences and no quality scores, the filtering could not be the same as the filtering used for full-length reads. Sequences were annotated with PyIR, a Python wrapper for IgBLAST v1.9, using IMGT germline references to assign V/J genes and CDR3. Reads were removed for weak V/J assignments (E-value above 1e-6), missing CDR3, stop codons, out-of-frame junctions, or ambiguous translated residues. V3J clonotypes were defined as sequences sharing an identical inferred V gene, J gene, and CDR3 amino acid sequence. The percentage overlap between two repertoires was calculated by dividing the number of shared unique clonotypes by the size of the smaller repertoire. Three approaches were used to assess repertoire richness: RTK rarefaction, the Chao1 estimator, and Recon v2.1 estimates of unobserved clonotypes. Generation probabilities were computed with OLGA for all TCRbeta clonotypes obtained by the gDNA method from several donors. TCRdb retrieved this table from immuneACCESS and kept in-frame rearrangements only. Not all clones are present; in checked studies, unresolved V genes account for under half, and no reason is known for the remainder. V, J and clone size were drawn from that table, and D and trimming were deduced from the DNA. The sample table lists 2,500,000 or so clones, over 85% of them with a count of one. The ten largest clones represent about 0.38% of the sample.

Notes on this clone: This receptor's antigen is unknown. No per-base quality is available; no much larger clone lies one base away.

V lost 5 bases and J lost 8 bases; the stretch between them is 18 bases long. From its cysteine to its phenylalanine, the CDR3 spans 14 amino acids. Only the CDR3 portion is preserved as DNA: 42 bases, with reading frame beginning at the first base. The germline V gene specifies SNHLY as CDR1 and FYNNEI as CDR2. The donors were healthy, HIV-negative adults with no recently reported acute infections or vaccinations. Only Caucasian adults living in Nashville, Tennessee, USA were represented among the donors. Magnetic negative selection was used to enrich CD4+ T cells, after which naive cells were positively selected on CD45RA and the negative fraction became the memory subset. Blood was obtained by leukapheresis, after which PBMCs were separated by Ficoll-Histopaque density gradient centrifugation and cryopreserved in liquid nitrogen vapor phase. Analytical flow cytometry was used to check the purity and quantity of each magnetically sorted T cell population. Genomic DNA was isolated from every sorted fraction and measured by UV absorbance on a Nanodrop 2000c.

The sequenced sample consisted of naive CD4+ T cells from PBMCs. The intended sense of this specimen's cell subset or site label: CD45RA+ positively selected. The TCR sequence derives from a man aged 18 to 29 in good health. Some clones in this sample may be carry-over from other donors' samples. Recombination connected TRBV2 to TRBJ1-2; tentative D gene TRBD1, with 5 bases matching. The nucleotide sequence reads TGTGCCAGCAGTCGGGCTATTGGGAGGGGAGGCTACACCTTC. Protein translation: CASSRAIGRGGYTF.